Listed below are T cell receptor beta chains from one sample, sequenced in a study of radiotherapy plus CTLA-4 blockade in lung cancer. Measured with immunoSEQ multiplex PCR; TCRdb has only the in-frame clones, and not every one. Here the sample spans about 80,000 clones, under 80% being singletons. Sequences were derived from peripheral blood, sampled from a patient treated with radiotherapy plus ipilimumab. The receptors here all came from a human donor with non-small cell lung cancer whose response to radiotherapy plus ipilimumab could not be evaluated. Some clones in this sample may be carry-over from other donors' samples. CDR3s include the opening cysteine and the closing phenylalanine or tryptophan. A D gene is named only where the DNA matches it firmly. Some rows mark clone size as missing; the rest say once, few, many or name a class of expanded clone.

V	D	size	J	DNA	CDR3
TRBV28	TRBD2	-	TRBJ2-7	TGTGCCAGCAGCTTGGGGAGGGGTACCTACGAGCAGTACTTC	CASSLGRGTYEQYF
TRBV6-1	-	-	TRBJ1-6	TGTGCCAGCAGTGAGGAGGGATTAAATTCACCCCTCCACTTT	CASSEEGLNSPLHF
TRBV30	-	-	TRBJ1-6	TGTGCCTCCACCTCGAGGCGGATGCATTCACCCCTCCACTTT	CASTSRRMHSPLHF
TRBV2	TRBD1	-	TRBJ2-3	TGTGCCAGCAGGAGGGACAGGGGGCCAGATACGCAGTATTTT	CASRRDRGPDTQYF
TRBV10-3	-	once	TRBJ1-2	TGTGCCATCAGTGACGGGACTAACTATGGCTACACCTTC	CAISDGTNYGYTF
TRBV18	TRBD1	few	TRBJ2-3	TGTGCCAGCTCACCTCTCGGGACAGGGAGAGATACGCAGTATTTT	CASSPLGTGRDTQYF
TRBV5-6	-	-	TRBJ1-2	TGTGCCAGCAGCCAATGGACTTTTCTTGGCTACACCTTC	CASSQWTFLGYTF
TRBV10-3	-	-	TRBJ2-7	TGTGCCATCAGTGAGTCTCCACAGGTCTCCTACGAGCAGTACTTC	CAISESPQVSYEQYF
TRBV11-3	TRBD2	-	TRBJ2-5	TGTGCCAGCAGCCGGACTAGCGGGGGTGAGACCCAGTACTTC	CASSRTSGGETQYF
TRBV7-9	TRBD2	-	TRBJ2-3	TGTGCCAGCAGCTTAGGGACTAGCGGGGGAGATACGCAGTATTTT	CASSLGTSGGDTQYF
TRBV20-1	TRBD2	few	TRBJ2-7	TGCAGTGTAGCGGGGGTCGGCGAGCAGTACTTC	CSVAGVGEQYF
TRBV2	-	-	TRBJ1-2	TGTGCCAGCAGTGAAAGTCCAGGCTATGGCTACACCTTC	CASSESPGYGYTF
TRBV5-6	-	-	TRBJ1-5	TGTGCCGGCAGCTTGGTGGCAGGAAATCAGCCCCAGCATTTT	CAGSLVAGNQPQHF
TRBV30	-	-	TRBJ1-6	TGTGCCTGGACCCTACAGAATTATAATTCACCCCTCCACTTT	CAWTLQNYNSPLHF
TRBV2	-	-	TRBJ2-5	TGTGCCAGCAGCAAGAGGGACGGCGCGGGGGAGACCCAGTACTTC	CASSKRDGAGETQYF
TRBV9	TRBD1	-	TRBJ2-7	TGTGCCAGCAGCCGCGGGGACAGGGGGGCCTACGAGCAGTACTTC	CASSRGDRGAYEQYF
TRBV10-3	TRBD2	few	TRBJ2-7	TGTGCCATCAGTGAGTCTGGACTAGCGGGGGGGCGGTACGAGCAGTACTTC	CAISESGLAGGRYEQYF
TRBV4-2	TRBD1	-	TRBJ1-5	TGTGCCAGCAGCCAAGATTGGGGACAGGGAGGGAATCAGCCCCAGCATTTT	CASSQDWGQGGNQPQHF
TRBV7-9	TRBD2	-	TRBJ2-1	TGTGCCAGCAGCCCTTTGGGACTAGGAAAGTTCTTC	CASSPLGLGKFF
TRBV10-3	TRBD1	-	TRBJ2-6	TGTGCCATCAGTGGTGGGGACAGGGCGGCCAACGTCCTGACTTTC	CAISGGDRAANVLTF
TRBV5-8	TRBD1	-	TRBJ2-7	TGTGCCAGCAACGCCAGGGGGCTTCGCGAGCAGTACTTC	CASNARGLREQYF
TRBV2	TRBD2	-	TRBJ2-3	TGTGCCAGCAGTGAACGGGCTCCAGCGGGGGTGATCACAGATACGCAGTATTTT	CASSERAPAGVITDTQYF
TRBV2	-	-	TRBJ2-5	TGTGCCAGCAGTGGCAGGGTTGAGACCCAGTACTTC	CASSGRVETQYF
TRBV27	-	-	TRBJ1-1	TGTGCCAGCAGTTCCGCGGAATTGAACACTGAAGCTTTCTTT	CASSSAELNTEAFF
TRBV18	-	-	TRBJ1-1	TGTGCCAGCTCAGTTAGGAGACCCTATGAAGCTTTCTTT	CASSVRRPYEAFF
TRBV9	-	once	TRBJ2-3	TGTGCCAGCAGCGTAGAGGGGCATGGGGTAGATACGCAGTATTTT	CASSVEGHGVDTQYF
TRBV28	-	few	TRBJ1-2	TGTGCCAGCAGTTTAGCAGGGCGTCCCTATGGCTACACCTTC	CASSLAGRPYGYTF
TRBV6-5	TRBD1	-	TRBJ2-1	TGTGCCAGCAGTACCAGGGGGAACTACAATGAGCAGTTCTTC	CASSTRGNYNEQFF
TRBV6-5	-	-	TRBJ2-7	TGTGCCAGCAGTTACTCGAGTAGCCAATCCTACGAGCAGTACTTC	CASSYSSSQSYEQYF
TRBV5-1	-	-	TRBJ1-2	TGCGCCAGCAATGCAGACGGTCTGAGGGGCTACACCTTC	CASNADGLRGYTF
TRBV27	TRBD2	-	TRBJ2-5	TGTGCCAGCAGTTTATCGGCGGGAGGGGAGACCCAGTACTTC	CASSLSAGGETQYF
TRBV5-4	-	-	TRBJ2-1	TGTGCCAGCAGCTCTGAAGGGGCCTTCTACAATGAGCAGTTCTTC	CASSSEGAFYNEQFF
TRBV19	-	-	TRBJ2-1	TGTGCCAGTAGTATAGATGGGGCGGTGACTTACAATGAGCAGTTCTTC	CASSIDGAVTYNEQFF
TRBV5-1	TRBD2	-	TRBJ2-3	TGCGCCAGCAGCTTGGAAGCGGGGGCCCCTGGGGATACGCAGTATTTT	CASSLEAGAPGDTQYF
TRBV6-1	-	-	TRBJ1-2	TGTGCCAGCAGTGAAAACAGGGCCCGGGATGGCTACACCTTC	CASSENRARDGYTF
TRBV5-8	-	-	TRBJ2-5	TGTGCCAGCAGCTTGGGGCAGGGGATCGAGACCCAGTACTTC	CASSLGQGIETQYF
TRBV19	TRBD1	-	TRBJ2-7	TGTGCCAGTAGCTCCACCCCAGGGACAGCGCCCTACGAGCAGTACTTC	CASSSTPGTAPYEQYF
TRBV20-1	-	-	TRBJ2-7	TGCAGTGCTAGCGGTGACTACGAGCAGTACTTC	CSASGDYEQYF
TRBV5-6	TRBD1	few	TRBJ1-6	TGTGCCAGCAGCTTGATCGGGACAGCGGTTAATTCACCCCTCCACTTT	CASSLIGTAVNSPLHF
TRBV10-3	TRBD1	-	TRBJ2-7	TGTGCCATCAGTCCCGGGACAGGGGTGACCTACGAGCAGTACTTC	CAISPGTGVTYEQYF
TRBV6-5	TRBD1	-	TRBJ1-1	TGTGCCAGCAACGTCGGGACAGGGGGGACTGAAGCTTTCTTT	CASNVGTGGTEAFF
TRBV9	TRBD1	-	TRBJ1-5	TGTGCCAGCAGCGTGGGGACAGGGGGCGCGGGACAGCCCCAGCATTTT	CASSVGTGGAGQPQHF
TRBV27	-	-	TRBJ1-1	TGTGCCAGCAGCCGGGGGAGTTGGGGGACCCTTGCCGCTGAAGCTTTCTTT	CASSRGSWGTLAAEAFF